This T cell receptor beta chain was found in a study of shared clonotypes between healthy human individuals (dated by TCRdb to 2019 to 2021). With respect to the entire study: Two women and three men aged 18 to 49 years were included in the cohort. Per donor, three plates each were used for CD4 naive and CD4 memory, two for CD8 naive, and one for CD8 memory. To estimate repertoire size and how much clonotypes are shared between individuals, the study performed deep sequencing of blood TCR repertoires from a few healthy adults. Different laboratories and diverse techniques were used to prepare libraries and sequence TCR repertoires, to increase sequencing depth and limit assay-specific biases. Each donor's leukapheresis produced roughly between roughly 0.94 and 9.5 billion PBMCs. Overall results and qualifications from the work: Naive subsets generally had larger estimated clonotype richness than memory subsets did. Around 5.4% of naive CD4, roughly 3.6% of naive CD8, approximately 2.2% of memory CD4, and approximately 0.39% of memory CD8 clonotypes were shared across several donors. Clonotypes shared by all four sorted-subset donors showed higher generation probabilities than non-shared clonotypes. Sampling was restricted to blood, and TCR repertoires in tissues likely differ from the TCR repertoires found in blood. Based on pairwise subsampling, the degree of clonotype sharing among donors was expected to be affected by sequencing depth. Incomplete sequencing was indicated by rarefaction of sorted-subset datasets, despite the large sequencing depth. Because the study included a small number of donors, the genetic and exposure-history diversity represented was limited.

The donors were healthy, HIV-negative adults with no recently reported acute infections or vaccinations. Every donor was a Caucasian adult living in Nashville, Tennessee, USA. CD4+ T cells were enriched through magnetic negative selection, after which naive cells were positively selected on CD45RA and the remaining negative fraction served as the memory subset. Blood was collected by leukapheresis, and PBMCs were isolated by Ficoll-Histopaque density gradient centrifugation and then cryopreserved in liquid nitrogen vapor phase. Analytical flow cytometry was used to check the purity and quantity of each magnetically sorted T cell population. From each sorted fraction, genomic DNA was isolated and quantified by UV absorbance on a Nanodrop 2000c. Using the deep immunoSEQ assay, TCR CDR3 regions were amplified from genomic DNA by multiplex PCR. For each cell subset, the extracted genomic DNA was distributed evenly across all wells of several immunoSEQ 96-well plates, and each plate served as one replicate. For sorted subsets, around 200 ng genomic DNA, equal to tens of thousands of T cell genomes, was loaded into each replicate PCR. The purified libraries were quantified using a Qubit 3.0 fluorometer, sized with a Bioanalyzer 2100, and then quantified again using the KAPA Library Quantification kit. A separate single-read 150-cycle Illumina NextSeq 550 flow cell was used to sequence each immunoSEQ 96-well plate. Turning to the authors' computational methods: Because only junctional sequences without quality scores were contained in the immunoSEQ output, filtering matching that applied to full-length reads could not be performed. To assign V/J genes and CDR3, sequences were annotated against IMGT germline references using PyIR, a Python wrapper for IgBLAST v1.9. Reads were filtered out if the reads had weak V/J assignments (E-value above 1e-6), no CDR3, stop codons, out-of-frame junctions, or ambiguous translated residues. A V3J clonotype was defined by an identical inferred V gene, J gene, and CDR3 amino acid sequence. To compute the percentage overlap between repertoires, the number of shared unique clonotypes was divided by the size of the smaller repertoire. Repertoire richness was assessed with RTK rarefaction, the Chao1 estimator, and Recon v2.1 estimates of unobserved clonotypes. OLGA was used to compute generation probabilities for all TCRbeta clonotypes that the gDNA method yielded from a handful of donors. The clones in this table, taken by TCRdb from immuneACCESS, are in-frame only. Not every clone is retained; where verified, under half of the shortfall comes from an unresolved V gene, and the cause of the rest is unknown. Clone size and the V and J calls come from that table; the DNA yielded D and trimming. This sample gives about 2.4 million clones in total; roughly 93% of them show up just once. The ten largest make up about 0.34% of the sample.

Remarks on this clone: The specificity of this receptor is unknown. There are no base qualities to consult, and no much larger clone falls within one base.

V drops 4 bases and J drops 0 bases, leaving 4 bases in between. Measured from the cysteine to the phenylalanine, the CDR3 is 14 residues long. The DNA shown is the 42-base CDR3, in frame from base 1. From a lookup of the germline V gene, CDR1 and CDR2 are SGHAT and FQNNGV. The sample comprised naive CD4+ T cells from PBMCs. Taken with the paper, the label for cell subset or site translates to: CD45RA+ positively selected. Here the chain combines TRBV11-2 and TRBJ2-6; no D segment can be confidently identified. This clonotype originated in a man aged 18-30 years in good health. Some clones in this sample may be carry-over from other donors' samples. The base sequence is TGTGCCAGCAGCTCTGACTCTGGGGCCAACGTCCTGACTTTC. This gives the protein CASSSDSGANVLTF.